The sequence of this T cell receptor (beta chain) was determined in a study of beta chain features in type 1 diabetes. General study findings and limits: HLA influence on TCRB rearrangement stayed unresolved here.

About this clone: The antigen is undetermined.

This CDR3 is built from 15 residues. The germline V gene encodes CDR1 MNHEY and CDR2 SVGAGI. V lost 0 bases to trimming and J lost 5 bases; unmatched junction nucleotides: 6. The entirety of the isolated RNA underwent reverse transcription, so expressed TCRB transcripts were sequenced. Naive, central memory and regulatory T cell samples yielded some 3.9 million reads on average. Profiling relied on immunoSEQ multiplex PCR, and the TCRdb table lists in-frame clones only, not all of them. The sample consists of 300,000 to 400,000 clones, 11% of them appearing once. The clonotype was recovered from a woman aged 25 to 39 in good health. Sequencing input: naive CD4+ T cells from blood. The gene calls are TRBV6-5 and TRBJ2-7; the match to TRBD1 covers 8 bases. The CDR3 nucleotides read TGTGCCAGCAGTTACTCGCGGACAGGGTTTAACGAGCAGTACTTC. This encodes CASSYSRTGFNEQYF.